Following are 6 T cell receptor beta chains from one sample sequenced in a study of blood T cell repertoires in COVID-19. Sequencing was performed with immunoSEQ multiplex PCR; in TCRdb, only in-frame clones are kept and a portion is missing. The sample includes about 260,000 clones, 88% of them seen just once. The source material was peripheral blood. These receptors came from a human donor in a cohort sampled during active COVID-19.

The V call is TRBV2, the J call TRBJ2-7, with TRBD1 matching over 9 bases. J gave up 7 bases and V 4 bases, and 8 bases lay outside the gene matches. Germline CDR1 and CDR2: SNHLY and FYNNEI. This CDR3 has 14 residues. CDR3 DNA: TGTGCCAGCAGTGGCGGACAGGGGTACGATGAGCAGTACTTC. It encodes CASSGGQGYDEQYF.

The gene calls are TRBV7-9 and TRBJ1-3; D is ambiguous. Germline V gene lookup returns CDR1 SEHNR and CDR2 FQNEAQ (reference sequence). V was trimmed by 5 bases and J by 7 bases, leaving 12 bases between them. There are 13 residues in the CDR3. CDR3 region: CASSPGTRNTIYF. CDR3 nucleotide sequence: TGTGCCAGCAGCCCGGGAACTAGGAACACCATATATTTT.

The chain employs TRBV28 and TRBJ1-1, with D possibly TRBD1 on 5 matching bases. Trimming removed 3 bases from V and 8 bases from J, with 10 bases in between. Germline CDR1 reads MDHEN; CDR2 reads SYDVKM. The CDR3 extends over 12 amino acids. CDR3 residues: CASSFTGAEAFF. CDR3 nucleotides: TGTGCCAGCAGTTTTACTGGGGCAGAAGCTTTCTTT.

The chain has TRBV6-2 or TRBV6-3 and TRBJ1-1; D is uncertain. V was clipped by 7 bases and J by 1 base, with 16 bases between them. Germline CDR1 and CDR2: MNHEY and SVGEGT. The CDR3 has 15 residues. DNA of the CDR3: TGTGCCAGCACCCCCGGGCTGGGGAGGAACACTGAAGCTTTCTTT. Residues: CASTPGLGRNTEAFF.

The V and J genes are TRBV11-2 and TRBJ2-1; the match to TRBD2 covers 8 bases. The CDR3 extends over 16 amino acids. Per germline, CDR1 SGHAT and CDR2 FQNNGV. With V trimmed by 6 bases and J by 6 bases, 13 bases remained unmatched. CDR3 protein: CASSRLLGLELNEQFF. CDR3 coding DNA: TGTGCCAGCAGTCGCCTCCTGGGACTAGAACTCAATGAGCAGTTCTTC. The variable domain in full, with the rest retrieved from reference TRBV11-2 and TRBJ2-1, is EAGVAQSPRYKIIEKRQSVAFWCNPISGHATLYWYQQILGQGPKLLIQFQNNGVVDDSQLPKDRFSAERLKGVDSTLKIQPAKLEDSAVYLCASSRLLGLELNEQFFGPGTRLTVL.

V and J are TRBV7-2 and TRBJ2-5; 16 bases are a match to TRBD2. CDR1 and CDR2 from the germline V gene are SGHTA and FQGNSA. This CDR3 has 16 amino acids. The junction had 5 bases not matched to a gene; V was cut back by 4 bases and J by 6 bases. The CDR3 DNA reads TGTGCCAGCAGCTACCCGGGACTAGCGGGAGGGAAGACCCAGTACTTC. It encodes CASSYPGLAGGKTQYF.